Each of the 15 T cell receptor beta chains below was sequenced from the same sample in a study of T cells in women clearing cervical HPV infection. This table comes from immunoSEQ multiplex PCR, and its TCRdb copy is limited to in-frame clones, with some not included. The table lists some 40,000 clones. The sample was blood buffy coat. All receptors derive from a woman aged 18 to 75 with a cervical HPV16 infection that either progressed to CIN3+ or cleared (not recorded which).

For this clone: The read is 3 residues too short to cover the CDR3 end, so that end is filled in from the germline J gene. This sequence joins TRBV15 and TRBJ2-7; 10 positions agree with TRBD1. V trimming: 5 bases; J trimming: 3 bases; junction bases outside the gene matches: 4. CDR1 and CDR2 (germline): LNHNV, YYDKDF (reference sequence). The CDR3 length is 14 residues. The chain's CDR3 is CATSGTGVFYEQYF. Incomplete CDR3 DNA: TGTGCCACCAGCGGGACAGGGGTCTTCTACGAG.

Notes on this clone: The CDR3 end is not reached by the read, which stops 3 residues before it; the germline J gene fills it in. V usage is TRBV19 and J usage is TRBJ2-3; 11 positions match TRBD2. Germline CDR1 reads LNHDA; CDR2 reads SQIVND (reference sequence). The V segment lost 5 bases and the J segment 7 bases; nucleotides outside the gene matches: 8. This CDR3 has 15 amino acids. CDR3 protein: CASSVLAGVENTQYF. The CDR3 bases that were read are TGTGCCAGTAGTGTACTAGCGGGAGTGGAGAATACG.

In the case of this clone: The missing CDR3 end, 3 residues past where the read stops, is filled in from the germline J gene. This chain links TRBV2 with TRBJ1-1; a weak D match, TRBD1 (6 bases). The CDR3 contains 16 residues. Germline V gene lookup returns CDR1 SNHLY and CDR2 FYNNEI. V was shortened by 6 bases and J by 0 bases, with 17 bases between the two germline ends. CDR3 protein: CASSPEKGGMNTEAFF. The part of the CDR3 DNA that was read is TGTGCCAGCAGCCCCGAAAAGGGGGGGATGAACACTGAA.

Concerning this clone itself: The CDR3 end is not reached by the read, which stops 3 residues before it; the germline J gene fills it in. This chain connects TRBV7-3 to TRBJ2-1; 9 bases are shared with TRBD1. J lost 8 bases, V lost 5 bases, and 4 bases had no gene match. Germline V gives CDR1 SGHTA, CDR2 FQGTGA. The CDR3 is 13 residues long. The CDR3 protein is CASSIGTGHEQFF. CDR3 bases read: TGTGCCAGCAGCATAGGGACAGGGCATGAG.

Comments on this clone: The CDR3 end lies 3 residues beyond the end of the read and is filled in from the germline J gene. This sequence joins TRBV2 and TRBJ2-3, with 8 positions matching TRBD1. The CDR3 runs to 14 residues. CDR1 is SNHLY, CDR2 FYNNEI, per germline. CDR3 bases read: TGTGCCAGCAGAGCAGACGGACAGGGCTCAACG. It translates to CASRADGQGST. The full CDR3 protein is CASRADGQGSTQYF.

A note on this clone: The CDR3 extends 3 residues past the end of the read, so its final part is completed from the germline J gene. This rearrangement joins TRBV19 to TRBJ1-2; D call uncertain. Trimming stripped 9 bases from V and 3 bases from J, with 14 bases between. The CDR3 totals 13 residues. Per the germline V gene, CDR1 is LNHDA and CDR2 is SQIVND (reference sequence). The sequenced CDR3 bases are TGTGCCAGCACAGATAACGGGGACTATGGC. Translation: CASTDNGDYG. The complete CDR3 reads CASTDNGDYGYTF.

Notes on this clone: Read sequence stops 3 residues before the CDR3 end, and the germline J gene provides the missing end. This chain joins TRBV6-1 and TRBJ1-1, with a possible D match to TRBD1 (6 bases). The V gene's germline CDR1 is MNHNS and CDR2 SASEGT. V gave up 4 bases and J gave up 5 bases, with 14 bases separating them. This CDR3 has 14 amino acids. The CDR3 DNA, read in part, is TGTGCCAGCAGTGTTATCAGGGGAGGAACTGAA. It is translated as CASSVIRGGTE. The whole CDR3 reads CASSVIRGGTEAFF.

Concerning this clone: Read coverage stops 3 residues before the CDR3 terminus; the germline J gene supplies the remainder. The chain recombines TRBV7-8 with TRBJ1-3; TRBD1 aligns across 7 bases. Per germline, CDR1 SGHVS and CDR2 FQNEAQ. Trimming removed 4 bases from V and 7 bases from J; junction bases left unmatched: 7. This CDR3 region has 14 residues. The CDR3 protein is CASSSDRPVNTIYF. Partial CDR3 DNA: TGTGCCAGCAGCTCGGACAGGCCCGTCAACACC.

Concerning this clone itself: Coverage ceases 3 residues before the CDR3 finishes, and the germline J gene fills in the end. The identical CDR3 is also encoded by other nucleotide sequences in the sample. The chain uses TRBV11-1 and TRBJ1-2, with D uncertain. The CDR3 sequence is 13 residues long. V was pared by 5 bases and J by 4 bases, with 11 bases between. Germline values: CDR1 SGHAT, CDR2 FQDESV (reference sequence). CDR3 bases read: TGTGCCAGCAGCCGACTGAGCTCCTATGGC. It codes for CASSRLSSYG. The whole CDR3 sequence is CASSRLSSYGYTF.

Turning to this clone: The missing CDR3 end, 3 residues past where the read stops, is filled in from the germline J gene. The V call is TRBV14, the J call TRBJ1-1, with 12 bases that match TRBD1. Germline CDR1 and CDR2: SGHDN and FVKESK. The CDR3 is 16 residues long. The V gene end was trimmed by 5 bases and the J gene end by 3 bases; junction bases not matched to a gene: 7. The sequenced part of the CDR3 DNA is TGTGCCAGCAGCAGGGGACAGGGGGCGATTCACACTGAA. Translated, it gives CASSRGQGAIHTE. The CDR3 reads in full as CASSRGQGAIHTEAFF.

Concerning this clone itself: The CDR3 end is not reached by the read, which stops 3 residues before it; the germline J gene fills it in. V usage is TRBV5-1 and J usage is TRBJ2-1, with 7 bases fitting TRBD2. V was pared by 4 bases and J by 0 bases, with 4 bases of the junction left unmatched. Germline V gene lookup returns CDR1 SGHRS and CDR2 YFSETQ. The CDR3 has 15 amino acids. This CDR3 reads CASSQGLSSYNEQFF. CDR3 DNA, as far as it was read: TGCGCCAGCAGCCAGGGACTAAGCTCCTACAATGAG. Supplemented by reference TRBV5-1 and TRBJ2-1, the full variable domain reads KAGVTQTPRYLIKTRGQQVTLSCSPISGHRSVSWYQQTPGQGLQFLFEYFSETQRNKGNFPGRFSGRQFSNSRSEMNVSTLELGDSALYLCASSQGLSSYNEQFFGPGTRLTVL.

Notes on this clone: From the germline J gene comes the end of the CDR3, since the read stops 3 residues before it. This sequence joins TRBV5-5 and TRBJ1-2; D remains ambiguous. V lost 0 bases and J 2 bases, leaving 11 bases between the germline ends. In germline, CDR1 is SGHKS, CDR2 YYEKEE (reference sequence). The CDR3 sequence is 15 residues long. The CDR3 sequence is CASSLGGLLNYGYTF. CDR3 DNA, as far as it was read: TGTGCCAGCAGCTTGGGAGGACTTCTGAACTATGGC.

Comment on this clone: The missing CDR3 end, 3 residues past where the read stops, is filled in from the germline J gene. The V call is TRBV5-1, the J call TRBJ1-1, with D maybe TRBD1 (6 bases). CDR3 length: 15 residues. Germline CDR1 SGHRS, CDR2 YFSETQ. Trimming took off 4 bases at V and 1 base at J, with 14 bases between the two ends. The part of the CDR3 DNA that was read is TGCGCCAGCAGCGCAGACAGGATGAAGAACACTGAA. Protein: CASSADRMKNTE. The whole CDR3 protein reads CASSADRMKNTEAFF. Looking up the rest from reference TRBV5-1 and TRBJ1-1 gives the full variable domain: KAGVTQTPRYLIKTRGQQVTLSCSPISGHRSVSWYQQTPGQGLQFLFEYFSETQRNKGNFPGRFSGRQFSNSRSEMNVSTLELGDSALYLCASSADRMKNTEAFFGQGTRLTVV.

Regarding this clone: The read is 3 residues too short to cover the CDR3 end, so that end is filled in from the germline J gene. The sample holds other DNA sequences that translate to the same CDR3. The V gene is TRBV5-1, the J gene TRBJ1-2, with 10 bases identical to TRBD1. This CDR3 is 14 amino acids long. The germline CDR1 and CDR2 sequences are SGHRS and YFSETQ. The junction had 2 bases not matched to a gene; V was cut back by 4 bases and J by 2 bases. Partial CDR3 DNA: TGCGCCAGCAGCCCGGGACAGGGGAACTATGGC. It specifies CASSPGQGNYG. The entire CDR3 sequence reads CASSPGQGNYGYTF. The full variable domain, completed using reference TRBV5-1 and TRBJ1-2, is KAGVTQTPRYLIKTRGQQVTLSCSPISGHRSVSWYQQTPGQGLQFLFEYFSETQRNKGNFPGRFSGRQFSNSRSEMNVSTLELGDSALYLCASSPGQGNYGYTFGSGTRLTVV.

With respect to this clone: The CDR3 end falls 3 residues outside the read, so it is completed with the germline J gene. The chain employs TRBV30 and TRBJ1-1; tentatively, D is TRBD1 (5 bases). The CDR3 sequence is 13 residues long. V lost 8 bases to trimming and J lost 1 base, with 14 bases between them. In germline, CDR1 is GTSNPN, CDR2 SVGIG (reference sequence). CDR3 amino acids: CASRVGSNTEAFF. CDR3 DNA, as far as it was read: TGTGCCAGCAGGGTCGGGTCGAACACTGAA.